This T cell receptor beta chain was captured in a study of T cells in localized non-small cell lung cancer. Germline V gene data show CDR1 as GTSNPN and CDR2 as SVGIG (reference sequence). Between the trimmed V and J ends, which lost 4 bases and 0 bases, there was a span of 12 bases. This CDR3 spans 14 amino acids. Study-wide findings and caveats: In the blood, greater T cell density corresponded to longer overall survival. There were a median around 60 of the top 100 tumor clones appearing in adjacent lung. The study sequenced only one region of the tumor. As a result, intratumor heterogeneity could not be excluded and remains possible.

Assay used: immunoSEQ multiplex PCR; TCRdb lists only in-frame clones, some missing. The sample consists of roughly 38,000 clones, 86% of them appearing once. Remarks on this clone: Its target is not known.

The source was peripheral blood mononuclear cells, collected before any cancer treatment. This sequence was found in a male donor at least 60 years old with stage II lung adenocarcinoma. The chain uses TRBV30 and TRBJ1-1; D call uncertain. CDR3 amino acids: CAWKAAGLNTEAFF. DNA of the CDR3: TGTGCCTGGAAGGCCGCCGGCCTGAACACTGAAGCTTTCTTT.